This T cell receptor beta chain was captured by sequencing in a study of cytomegalovirus exposure and HLA in healthy donors. Points from the study as a whole: In the approximately 120 validation repertoires, a later analysis found that first-cohort TCR clusters tended to co-occur.

A roughly 120-subject validation cohort, separate from the approximately 670-subject first cohort, supplied the donors. For this clone: The antigen is not known.

Clones were sequenced by immunoSEQ multiplex PCR, and TCRdb holds only the in-frame ones, with some missing. The data contain 250,000 to 350,000 clones, around 86% of them singletons. Sequences were obtained from PBMCs. The clonotype comes from a woman in her late teens or twenties in good health and CMV-seronegative.

The CDR3: CASSQEETGSYGYTF. In DNA form, the CDR3 reads TGCGCCAGCAGCCAAGAGGAGACAGGGTCCTATGGCTACACCTTC. This sequence joins TRBV4-3 and TRBJ1-2; 7 bases agree with TRBD1. V gave up 0 bases and J gave up 4 bases; unmatched junction bases: 5. The CDR3 is 15 residues long. The germline V gene has CDR1 LGHNA and CDR2 YSLEER.